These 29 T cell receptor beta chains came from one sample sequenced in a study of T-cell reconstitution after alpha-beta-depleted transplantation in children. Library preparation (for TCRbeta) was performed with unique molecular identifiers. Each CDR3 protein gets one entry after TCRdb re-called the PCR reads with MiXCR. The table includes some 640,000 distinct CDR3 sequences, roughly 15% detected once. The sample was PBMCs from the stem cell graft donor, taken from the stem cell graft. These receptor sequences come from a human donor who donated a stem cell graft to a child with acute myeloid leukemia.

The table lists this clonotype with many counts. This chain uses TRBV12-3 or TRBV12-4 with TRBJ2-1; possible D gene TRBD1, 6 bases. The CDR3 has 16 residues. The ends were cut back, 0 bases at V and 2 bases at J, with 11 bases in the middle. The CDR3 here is CASSLAGWGPYNEQFF. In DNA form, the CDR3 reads TGTGCCAGCAGTTTAGCAGGGTGGGGGCCCTACAATGAGCAGTTCTTC.

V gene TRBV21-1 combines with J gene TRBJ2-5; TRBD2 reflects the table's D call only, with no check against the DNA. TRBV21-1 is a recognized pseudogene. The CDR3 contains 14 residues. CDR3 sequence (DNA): TGTGCCAGCGTCGGGACTAGCGGGGCACGGGCCCAGTACTTC. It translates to CASVGTSGARAQYF.

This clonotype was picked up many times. The CDR3 region is CSVDPPGDTEAFF. The DNA of the CDR3 is TGCAGCGTTGATCCGCCGGGAGACACTGAAGCTTTCTTT. The V gene is TRBV29-1, the J gene TRBJ1-1; no firm D call. Germline loops: CDR1 SQVTM, CDR2 ANQGSEA. V was pared by 3 bases and J by 3 bases, with 11 bases between. The CDR3 loop spans 13 amino acids.

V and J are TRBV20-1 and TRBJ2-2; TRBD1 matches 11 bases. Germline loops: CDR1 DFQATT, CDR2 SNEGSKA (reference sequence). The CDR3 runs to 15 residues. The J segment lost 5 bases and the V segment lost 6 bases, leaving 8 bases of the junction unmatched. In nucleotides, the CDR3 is TGCAGTGCCCCGGACAGGGGGCTAGCTACCGGGGAGCTGTTTTTT. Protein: CSAPDRGLATGELFF.

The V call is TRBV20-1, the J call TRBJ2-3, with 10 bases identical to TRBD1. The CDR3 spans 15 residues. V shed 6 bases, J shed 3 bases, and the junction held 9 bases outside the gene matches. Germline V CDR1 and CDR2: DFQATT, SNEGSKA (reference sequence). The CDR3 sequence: CSAPDRGRGTDTQYF. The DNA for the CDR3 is TGCAGTGCCCCCGACAGGGGGCGCGGGACAGATACGCAGTATTTT.

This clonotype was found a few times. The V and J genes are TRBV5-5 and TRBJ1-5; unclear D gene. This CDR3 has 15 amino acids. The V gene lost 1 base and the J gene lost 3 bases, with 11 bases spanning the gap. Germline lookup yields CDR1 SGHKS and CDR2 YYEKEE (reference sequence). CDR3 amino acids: CASSLLQAPNQPQHF. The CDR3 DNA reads TGTGCCAGCAGCTTGCTCCAGGCCCCCAATCAGCCCCAGCATTTT.

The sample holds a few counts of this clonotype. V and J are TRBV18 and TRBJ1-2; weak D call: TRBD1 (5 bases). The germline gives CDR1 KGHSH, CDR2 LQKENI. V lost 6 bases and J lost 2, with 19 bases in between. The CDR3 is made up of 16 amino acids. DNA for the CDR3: TGTGCCAGCTCTCCGGGAGCAGGGCGGATAAACTATGGCTACACCTTC. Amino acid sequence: CASSPGAGRINYGYTF. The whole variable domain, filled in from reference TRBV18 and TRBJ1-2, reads NAGVMQNPRHLVRRRGQEARLRCSPMKGHSHVYWYRQLPEEGLKFMVYLQKENIIDESGMPKERFSAEFPKEGPSILRIQQVVRGDSAAYFCASSPGAGRINYGYTFGSGTRLTVV.

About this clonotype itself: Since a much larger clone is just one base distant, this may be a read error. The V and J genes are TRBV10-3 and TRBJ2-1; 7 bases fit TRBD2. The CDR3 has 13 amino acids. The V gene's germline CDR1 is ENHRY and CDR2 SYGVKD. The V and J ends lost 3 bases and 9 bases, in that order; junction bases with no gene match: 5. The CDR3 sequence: CAISEHGGSEQFF. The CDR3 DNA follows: TGTGCCATCAGTGAACACGGGGGGAGTGAGCAGTTCTTC.

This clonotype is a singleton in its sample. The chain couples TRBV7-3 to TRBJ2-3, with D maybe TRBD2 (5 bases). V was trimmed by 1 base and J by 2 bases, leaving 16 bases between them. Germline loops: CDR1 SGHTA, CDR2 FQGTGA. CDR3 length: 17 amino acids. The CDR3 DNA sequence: TGTGCCAGCAGCTTAAACGGCGTCGGACTGGCCACAGATACGCAGTATTTT. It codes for CASSLNGVGLATDTQYF.

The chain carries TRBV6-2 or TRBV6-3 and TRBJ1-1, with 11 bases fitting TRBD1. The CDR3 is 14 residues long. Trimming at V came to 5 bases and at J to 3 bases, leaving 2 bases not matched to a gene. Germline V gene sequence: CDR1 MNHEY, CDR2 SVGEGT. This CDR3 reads CASSLDRGHTEAFF. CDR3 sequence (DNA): TGTGCCAGCAGTCTGGACAGGGGGCACACTGAAGCTTTCTTT.

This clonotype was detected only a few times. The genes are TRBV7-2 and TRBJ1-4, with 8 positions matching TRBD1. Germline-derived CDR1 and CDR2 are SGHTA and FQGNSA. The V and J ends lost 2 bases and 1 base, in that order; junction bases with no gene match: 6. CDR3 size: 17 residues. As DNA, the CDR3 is TGTGCCAGCAGCTTACGGGACAGGTTCGAAACTAATGAAAAACTGTTTTTT. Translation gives CASSLRDRFETNEKLFF.

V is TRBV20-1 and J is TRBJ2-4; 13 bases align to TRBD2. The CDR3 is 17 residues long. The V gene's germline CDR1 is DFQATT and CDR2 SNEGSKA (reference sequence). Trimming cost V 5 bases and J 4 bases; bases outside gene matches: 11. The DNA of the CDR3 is TGCAGTGCTTTTGGACTAGCGGGGGATACCGATAAAAACATTCAGTACTTC. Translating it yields CSAFGLAGDTDKNIQYF.

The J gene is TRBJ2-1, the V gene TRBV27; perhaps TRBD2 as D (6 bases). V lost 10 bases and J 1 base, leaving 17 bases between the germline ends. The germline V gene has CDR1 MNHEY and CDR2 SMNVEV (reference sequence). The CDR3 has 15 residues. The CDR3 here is CANPQEGTSYNEQFF. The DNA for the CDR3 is TGTGCCAACCCCCAGGAGGGGACGTCCTACAATGAGCAGTTCTTC.

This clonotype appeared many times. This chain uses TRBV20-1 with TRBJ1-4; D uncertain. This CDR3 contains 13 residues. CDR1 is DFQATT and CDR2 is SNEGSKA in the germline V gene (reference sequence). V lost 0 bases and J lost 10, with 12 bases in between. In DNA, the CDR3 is TGCAGTGCTAGAGACGAGCCGGGCGGAAAACTGTTTTTT. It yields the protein CSARDEPGGKLFF.

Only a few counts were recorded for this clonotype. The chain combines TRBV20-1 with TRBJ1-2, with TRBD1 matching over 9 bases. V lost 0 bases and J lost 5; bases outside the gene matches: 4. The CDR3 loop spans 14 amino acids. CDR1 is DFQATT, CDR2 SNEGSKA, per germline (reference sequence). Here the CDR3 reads CSARDRDRDYGYTF. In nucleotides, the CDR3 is TGCAGTGCTAGAGACCGGGACAGGGATTATGGCTACACCTTC.

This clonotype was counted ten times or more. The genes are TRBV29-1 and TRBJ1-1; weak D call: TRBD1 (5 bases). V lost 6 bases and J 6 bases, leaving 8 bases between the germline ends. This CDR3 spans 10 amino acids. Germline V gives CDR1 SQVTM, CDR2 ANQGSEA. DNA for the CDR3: TGCAGCGTAGGGGAATCTGAAGCTTTCTTT. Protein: CSVGESEAFF.

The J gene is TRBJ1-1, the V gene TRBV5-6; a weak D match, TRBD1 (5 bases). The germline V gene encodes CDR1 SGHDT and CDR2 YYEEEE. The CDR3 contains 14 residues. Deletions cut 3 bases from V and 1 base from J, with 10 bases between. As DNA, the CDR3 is TGTGCCAGCAGCTGGGTCGACAGGAACACTGAAGCTTTCTTT. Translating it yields CASSWVDRNTEAFF.

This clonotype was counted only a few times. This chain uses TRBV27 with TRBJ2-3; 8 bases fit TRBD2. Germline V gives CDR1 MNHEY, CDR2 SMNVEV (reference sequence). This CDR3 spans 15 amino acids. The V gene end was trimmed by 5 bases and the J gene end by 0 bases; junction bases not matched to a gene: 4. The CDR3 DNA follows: TGTGCCAGCAGTCCTAGCGGGCTTAGCACAGATACGCAGTATTTT. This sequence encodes CASSPSGLSTDTQYF.

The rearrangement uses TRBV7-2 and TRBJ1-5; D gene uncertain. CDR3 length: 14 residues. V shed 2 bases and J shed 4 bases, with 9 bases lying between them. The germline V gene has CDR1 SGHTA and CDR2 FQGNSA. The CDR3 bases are TGTGCCAGCAGCTTAAGGAGCAGAAATCAGCCCCAGCATTTT. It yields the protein CASSLRSRNQPQHF.

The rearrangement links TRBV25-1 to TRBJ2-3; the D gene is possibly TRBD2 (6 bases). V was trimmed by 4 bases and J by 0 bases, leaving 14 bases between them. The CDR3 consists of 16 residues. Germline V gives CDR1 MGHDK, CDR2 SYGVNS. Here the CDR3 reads CASSAHPGTSTDTQYF. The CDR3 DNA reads TGTGCCAGCAGTGCCCACCCAGGGACTAGCACAGATACGCAGTATTTT.

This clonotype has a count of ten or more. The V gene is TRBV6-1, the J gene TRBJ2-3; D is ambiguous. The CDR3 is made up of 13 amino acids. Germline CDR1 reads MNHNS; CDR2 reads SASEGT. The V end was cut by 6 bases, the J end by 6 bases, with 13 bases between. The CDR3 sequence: CASRNPLTDTQYF. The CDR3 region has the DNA TGTGCCAGCAGGAACCCCCTTACCGATACGCAGTATTTT.

DNA for the CDR3: TGTGCCTGGAGTAGTTGGGGGCTCCGGGTAGCTTTCTTT. Translation: CAWSSWGLRVAFF. The chain links TRBV30 to TRBJ1-1; possible D gene TRBD1, 6 bases. V was pared by 2 bases and J by 10 bases, with 17 bases between. The CDR3 sequence is 13 residues long. The germline V gene has CDR1 GTSNPN and CDR2 SVGIG (reference sequence). The full variable domain, in which reference TRBV30 and TRBJ1-1 provide the parts outside the CDR3, is SQTIHQWPATLVQPVGSPLSLECTVEGTSNPNLYWYRQAAGRGLQLLFYSVGIGQISSEVPQNLSASRPQDRQFILSSKKLLLSDSGFYLCAWSSWGLRVAFFGQGTRLTVV.

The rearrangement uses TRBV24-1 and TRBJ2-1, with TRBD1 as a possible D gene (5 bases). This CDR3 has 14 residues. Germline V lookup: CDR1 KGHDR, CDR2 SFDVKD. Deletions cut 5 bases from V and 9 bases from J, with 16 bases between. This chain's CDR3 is CATSAQASVGEQFF. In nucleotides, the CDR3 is TGTGCCACCAGTGCACAGGCCTCAGTCGGTGAGCAGTTCTTC.

CDR3 nucleotides: TGTGCCAGCAGCTCTCAGGGGTGGGATGAAAAACTGTTTTTT. This codes for CASSSQGWDEKLFF. V usage is TRBV7-2 and J usage is TRBJ1-4; D may be TRBD1 (6 bases). Germline V lookup: CDR1 SGHTA, CDR2 FQGNSA. V was trimmed by 4 bases and J by 6 bases, leaving 12 bases between them. The CDR3 has 14 residues.

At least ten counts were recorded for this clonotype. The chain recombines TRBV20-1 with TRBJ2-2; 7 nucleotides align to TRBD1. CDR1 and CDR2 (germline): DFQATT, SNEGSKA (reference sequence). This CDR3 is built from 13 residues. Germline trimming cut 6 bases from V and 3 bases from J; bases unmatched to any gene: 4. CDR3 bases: TGCAGTGCAGAGGGGGCGCACACCGGGGAGCTGTTTTTT. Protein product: CSAEGAHTGELFF.

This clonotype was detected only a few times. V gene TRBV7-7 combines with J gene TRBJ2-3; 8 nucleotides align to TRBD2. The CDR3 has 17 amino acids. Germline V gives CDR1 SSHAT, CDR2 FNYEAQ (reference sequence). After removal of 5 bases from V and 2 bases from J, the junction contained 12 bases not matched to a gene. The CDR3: CASSPDPKRGLTDTQYF. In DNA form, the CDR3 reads TGTGCCAGCAGCCCAGACCCCAAGCGGGGGCTCACAGATACGCAGTATTTT.

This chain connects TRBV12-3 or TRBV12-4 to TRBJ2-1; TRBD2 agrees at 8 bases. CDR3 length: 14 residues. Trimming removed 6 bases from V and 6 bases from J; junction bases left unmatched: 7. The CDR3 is CASSYGTSINEQFF. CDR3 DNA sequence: TGTGCCAGCAGCTACGGGACTAGTATCAATGAGCAGTTCTTC.

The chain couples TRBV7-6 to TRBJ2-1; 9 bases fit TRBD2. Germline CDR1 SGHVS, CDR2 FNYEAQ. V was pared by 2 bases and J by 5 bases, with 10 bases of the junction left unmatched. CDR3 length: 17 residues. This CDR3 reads CASSLRGAGGYNNEQFF. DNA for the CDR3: TGTGCCAGCAGCTTACGAGGAGCGGGGGGTTACAACAATGAGCAGTTCTTC.

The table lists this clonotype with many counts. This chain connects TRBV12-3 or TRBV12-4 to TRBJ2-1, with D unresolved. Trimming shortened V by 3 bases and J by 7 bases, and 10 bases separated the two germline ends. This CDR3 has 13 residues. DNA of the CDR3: TGTGCCAGCAGTTTGGATAGGTGGAATGAGCAGTTCTTC. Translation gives CASSLDRWNEQFF.